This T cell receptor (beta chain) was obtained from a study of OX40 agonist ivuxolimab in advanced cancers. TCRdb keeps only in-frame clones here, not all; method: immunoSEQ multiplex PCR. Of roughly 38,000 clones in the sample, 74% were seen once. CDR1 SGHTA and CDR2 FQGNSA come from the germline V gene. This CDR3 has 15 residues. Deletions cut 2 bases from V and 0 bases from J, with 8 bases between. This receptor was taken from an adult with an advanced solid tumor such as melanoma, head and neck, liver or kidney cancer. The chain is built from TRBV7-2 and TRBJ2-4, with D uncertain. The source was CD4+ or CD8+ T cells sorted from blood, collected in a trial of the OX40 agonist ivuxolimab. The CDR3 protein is CASSLSALAKNIQYF. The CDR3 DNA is TGTGCCAGCAGCTTAAGTGCTTTAGCCAAAAACATTCAGTACTTC.